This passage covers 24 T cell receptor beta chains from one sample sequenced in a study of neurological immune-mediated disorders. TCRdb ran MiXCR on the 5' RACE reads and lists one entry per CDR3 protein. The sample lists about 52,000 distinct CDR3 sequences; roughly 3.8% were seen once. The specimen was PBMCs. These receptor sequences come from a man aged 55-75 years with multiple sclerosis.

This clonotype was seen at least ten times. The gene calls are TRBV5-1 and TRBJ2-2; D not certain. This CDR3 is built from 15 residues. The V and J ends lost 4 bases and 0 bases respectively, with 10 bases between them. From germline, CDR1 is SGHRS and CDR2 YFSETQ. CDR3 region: CASSAGTTNTGELFF. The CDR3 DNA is TGCGCCAGCAGCGCCGGTACTACGAACACCGGGGAGCTGTTTTTT. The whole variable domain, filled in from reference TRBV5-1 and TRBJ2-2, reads KAGVTQTPRYLIKTRGQQVTLSCSPISGHRSVSWYQQTPGQGLQFLFEYFSETQRNKGNFPGRFSGRQFSNSRSEMNVSTLELGDSALYLCASSAGTTNTGELFFGEGSRLTVL.

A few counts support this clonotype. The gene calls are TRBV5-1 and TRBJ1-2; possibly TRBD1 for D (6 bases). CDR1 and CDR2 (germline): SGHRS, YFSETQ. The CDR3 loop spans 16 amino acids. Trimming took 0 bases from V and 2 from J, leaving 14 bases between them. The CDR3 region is CASSLAGLGQNYGYTF. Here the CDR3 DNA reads TGCGCCAGCAGCTTGGCCGGGTTAGGACAGAACTATGGCTACACCTTC.

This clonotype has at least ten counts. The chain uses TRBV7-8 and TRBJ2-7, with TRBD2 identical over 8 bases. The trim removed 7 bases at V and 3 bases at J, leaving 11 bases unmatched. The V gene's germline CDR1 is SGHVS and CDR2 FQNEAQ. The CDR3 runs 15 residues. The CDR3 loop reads CASKSEAGAGYEQYF. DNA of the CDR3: TGTGCCAGCAAATCCGAAGCGGGAGCGGGCTACGAGCAGTACTTC. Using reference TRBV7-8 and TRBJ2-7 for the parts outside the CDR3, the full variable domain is GAGVSQSPRYKVAKRGQDVALRCDPISGHVSLFWYQQALGQGPEFLTYFQNEAQLDKSGLPSDRFFAERPEGSVSTLKIQRTQQEDSAVYLCASKSEAGAGYEQYFGPGTRLTVT.

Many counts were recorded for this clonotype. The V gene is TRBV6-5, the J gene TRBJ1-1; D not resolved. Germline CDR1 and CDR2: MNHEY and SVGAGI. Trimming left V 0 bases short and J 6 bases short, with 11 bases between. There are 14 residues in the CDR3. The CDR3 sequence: CASSYSMTVPEAFF. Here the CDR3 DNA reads TGTGCCAGCAGTTACTCGATGACCGTGCCTGAAGCTTTCTTT.

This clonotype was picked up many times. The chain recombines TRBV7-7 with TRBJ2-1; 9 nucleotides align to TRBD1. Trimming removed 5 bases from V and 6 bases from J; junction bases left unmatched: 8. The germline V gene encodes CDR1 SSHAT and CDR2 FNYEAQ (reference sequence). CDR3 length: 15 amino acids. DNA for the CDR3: TGTGCCAGCAGCCCCCTGGGACAGGGAGGCAATGAGCAGTTCTTC. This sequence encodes CASSPLGQGGNEQFF.

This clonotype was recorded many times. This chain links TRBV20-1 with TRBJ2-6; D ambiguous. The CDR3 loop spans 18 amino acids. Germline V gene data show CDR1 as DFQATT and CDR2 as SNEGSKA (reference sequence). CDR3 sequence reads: CSARAWPALSSGANVLTF. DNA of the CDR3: TGCAGCGCAAGAGCGTGGCCAGCCTTAAGCTCTGGGGCCAACGTCCTGACTTTC.

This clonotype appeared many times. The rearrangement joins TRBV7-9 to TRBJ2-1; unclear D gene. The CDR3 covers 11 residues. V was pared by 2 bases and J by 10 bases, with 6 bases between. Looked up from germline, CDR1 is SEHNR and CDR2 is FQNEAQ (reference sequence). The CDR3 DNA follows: TGTGCCAGCAGCTTATCGAGCGAGCAGTTCTTC. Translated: CASSLSSEQFF.

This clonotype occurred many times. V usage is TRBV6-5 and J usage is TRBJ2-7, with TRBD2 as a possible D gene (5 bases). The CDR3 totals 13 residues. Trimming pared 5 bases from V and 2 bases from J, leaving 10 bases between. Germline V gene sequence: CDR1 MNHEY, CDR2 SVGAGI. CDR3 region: CASSNGLTYEQYF. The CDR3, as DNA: TGTGCCAGCAGTAACGGACTCACCTACGAGCAGTACTTC.

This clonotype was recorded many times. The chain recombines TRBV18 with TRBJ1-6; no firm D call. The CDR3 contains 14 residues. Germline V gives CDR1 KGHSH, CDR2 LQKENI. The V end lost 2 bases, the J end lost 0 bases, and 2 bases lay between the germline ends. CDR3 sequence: CASSPDSYNSPLHF. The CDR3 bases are TGTGCCAGCTCACCAGACTCCTATAATTCACCCCTCCACTTT.

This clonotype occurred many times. The CDR3 bases are TGCAGTGCTAGAGAGTCCCCCCCGGGCCAAGAGACCCAGTACTTC. Its translation is CSARESPPGQETQYF. The chain joins TRBV20-1 to TRBJ2-5; D unclear. The V gene's germline CDR1 is DFQATT and CDR2 SNEGSKA (reference sequence). The CDR3 extends over 15 amino acids. Trimming removed 0 bases at V and 1 base at J, with 12 bases between.

In DNA form, the CDR3 reads TGTGCCAGCAGCCAAGTAAAGGGATTCACAGATACGCAGTATTTT. This encodes CASSQVKGFTDTQYF. The chain carries TRBV14 and TRBJ2-3; no firm D call. V shed 1 base and J shed 2 bases, with 10 bases lying between them. The CDR3 covers 15 residues. CDR1 is SGHDN and CDR2 is FVKESK in the germline V gene.

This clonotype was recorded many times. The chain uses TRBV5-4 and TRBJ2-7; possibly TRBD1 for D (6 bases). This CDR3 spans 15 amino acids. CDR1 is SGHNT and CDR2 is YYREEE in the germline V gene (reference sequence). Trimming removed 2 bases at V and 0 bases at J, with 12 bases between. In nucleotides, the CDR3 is TGTGCCAGCAGCTTCGGGGTGGACAGCTCCTACGAGCAGTACTTC. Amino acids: CASSFGVDSSYEQYF.

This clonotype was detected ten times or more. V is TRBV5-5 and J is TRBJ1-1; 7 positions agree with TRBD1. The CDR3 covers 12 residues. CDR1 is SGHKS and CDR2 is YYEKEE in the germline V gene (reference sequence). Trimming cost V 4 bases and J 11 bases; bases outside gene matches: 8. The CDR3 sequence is CASSLRTGGAFF. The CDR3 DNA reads TGTGCCAGCAGCCTAAGGACAGGTGGCGCTTTCTTT.

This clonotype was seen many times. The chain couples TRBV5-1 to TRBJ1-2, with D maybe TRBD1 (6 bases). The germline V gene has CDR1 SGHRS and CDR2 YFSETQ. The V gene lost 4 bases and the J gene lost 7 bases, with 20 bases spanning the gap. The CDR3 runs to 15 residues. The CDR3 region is CASSPRGGAISGYTF. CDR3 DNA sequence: TGCGCCAGCAGCCCCCGGGGGGGGGCAATTAGTGGCTACACCTTC. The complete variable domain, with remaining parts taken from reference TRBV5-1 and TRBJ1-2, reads KAGVTQTPRYLIKTRGQQVTLSCSPISGHRSVSWYQQTPGQGLQFLFEYFSETQRNKGNFPGRFSGRQFSNSRSEMNVSTLELGDSALYLCASSPRGGAISGYTFGSGTRLTVV.

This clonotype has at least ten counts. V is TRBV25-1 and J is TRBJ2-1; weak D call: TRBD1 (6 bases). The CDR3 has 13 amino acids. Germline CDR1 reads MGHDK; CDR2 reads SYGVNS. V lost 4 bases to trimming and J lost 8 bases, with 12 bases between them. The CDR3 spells CASSAQGRDEQFF. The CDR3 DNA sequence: TGTGCCAGCAGTGCACAGGGTCGCGATGAGCAGTTCTTC.

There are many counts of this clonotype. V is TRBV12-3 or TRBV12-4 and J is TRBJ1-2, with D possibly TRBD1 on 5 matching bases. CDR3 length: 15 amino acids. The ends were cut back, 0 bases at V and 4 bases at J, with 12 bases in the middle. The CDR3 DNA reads TGTGCCAGCAGTTTAGCTTCGACAGACACCTATGGCTACACCTTC. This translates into CASSLASTDTYGYTF.

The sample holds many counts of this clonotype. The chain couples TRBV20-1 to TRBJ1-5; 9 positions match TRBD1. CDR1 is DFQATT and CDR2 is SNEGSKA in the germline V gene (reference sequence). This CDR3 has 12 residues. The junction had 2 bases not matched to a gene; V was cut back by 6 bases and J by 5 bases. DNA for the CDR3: TGCAGTGCAAGGACAGGGGATCAGCCCCAGCATTTT. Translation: CSARTGDQPQHF.

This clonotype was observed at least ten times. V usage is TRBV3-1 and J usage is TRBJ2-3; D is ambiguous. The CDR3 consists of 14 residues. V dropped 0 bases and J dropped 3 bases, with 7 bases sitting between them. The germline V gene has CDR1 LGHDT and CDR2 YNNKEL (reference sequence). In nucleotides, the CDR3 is TGTGCCAGCAGCCAAGAAATACTGACAGATACGCAGTATTTT. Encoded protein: CASSQEILTDTQYF.

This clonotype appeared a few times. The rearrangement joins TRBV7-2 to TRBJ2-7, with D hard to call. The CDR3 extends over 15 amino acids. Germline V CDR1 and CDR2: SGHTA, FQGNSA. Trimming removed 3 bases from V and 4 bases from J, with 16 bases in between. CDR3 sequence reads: CASSLMGIRFYEQYF. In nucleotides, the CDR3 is TGTGCCAGCAGCTTGATGGGAATAAGGTTTTACGAGCAGTACTTC. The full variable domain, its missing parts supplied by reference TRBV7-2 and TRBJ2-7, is GAGVSQSPSNKVTEKGKDVELRCDPISGHTALYWYRQSLGQGLEFLIYFQGNSAPDKSGLPSDRFSAERTGGSVSTLTIQRTQQEDSAVYLCASSLMGIRFYEQYFGPGTRLTVT.

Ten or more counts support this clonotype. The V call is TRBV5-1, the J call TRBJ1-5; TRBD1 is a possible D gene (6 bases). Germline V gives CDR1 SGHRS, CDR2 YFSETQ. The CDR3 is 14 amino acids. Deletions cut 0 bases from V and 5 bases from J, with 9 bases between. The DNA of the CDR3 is TGCGCCAGCAGCTTGGAAGGGGGTGATCAGCCCCAGCATTTT. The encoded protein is CASSLEGGDQPQHF.

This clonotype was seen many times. CDR3 bases: TGCAGTGCTAGGGACAGGGAATTTGGAAACACCATATATTTT. This encodes CSARDREFGNTIYF. The J gene is TRBJ1-3, the V gene TRBV20-1, with 8 positions matching TRBD1. CDR3 length equals 14 residues. Trimming at V came to 3 bases and at J to 3 bases, leaving 4 bases not matched to a gene. Germline V gene sequence: CDR1 DFQATT, CDR2 SNEGSKA (reference sequence).

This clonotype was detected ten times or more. In nucleotides, the CDR3 is TGTGCCAGCAGCCCGAGGAGGGCCACGGCGGACATTCAGTACTTC. Translated, it gives CASSPRRATADIQYF. V and J are TRBV7-2 and TRBJ2-4, with D maybe TRBD2 (6 bases). The CDR3 totals 15 residues. In germline, CDR1 is SGHTA, CDR2 FQGNSA. V was shortened by 5 bases and J by 8 bases, with 19 bases between the two germline ends.

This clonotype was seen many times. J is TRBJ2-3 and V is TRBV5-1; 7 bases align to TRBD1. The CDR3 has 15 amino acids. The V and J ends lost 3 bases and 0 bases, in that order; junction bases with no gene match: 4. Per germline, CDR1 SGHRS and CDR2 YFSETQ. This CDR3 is CASSSDRLSTDTQYF. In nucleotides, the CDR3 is TGCGCCAGCAGCTCGGACAGGCTTAGCACAGATACGCAGTATTTT.

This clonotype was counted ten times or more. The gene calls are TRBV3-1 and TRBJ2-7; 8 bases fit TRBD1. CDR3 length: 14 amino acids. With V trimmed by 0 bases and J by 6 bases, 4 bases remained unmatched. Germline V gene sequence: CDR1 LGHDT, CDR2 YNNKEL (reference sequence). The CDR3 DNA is TGTGCCAGCAGCCAAGATTACAGGGGGGCCGAGCAGTACTTC. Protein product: CASSQDYRGAEQYF.